This T cell receptor (beta chain) comes out of a study of CD8 T cells in ankylosing spondylitis. Whole-study findings and limits: Relatively rare in peripheral blood, disease-linked clones were also CD8+.

Germline V gene data show CDR1 as LNHNV and CDR2 as YYDKDF (reference sequence). The CDR3 covers 15 residues. V shed 5 bases and J 0 bases; nucleotides not matched to a gene: 6. This clonotype was observed a few times. Its antigen remains unidentified. Generation of TCR beta libraries employed quantitative 5'-RACE incorporating molecular barcodes. TCRdb re-called the 5' RACE reads through MiXCR, storing one row per CDR3 protein. The sample records around 280,000 distinct CDR3 sequences, 20% being singletons. The clonotype originates from a male donor with ankylosing spondylitis or in good health (not recorded which). The V gene is TRBV15, the J gene TRBJ1-1; 7 bases line up with TRBD1. Source material: blood, either unsorted or a sorted T cell fraction (not recorded which). CDR3 sequence: CATSGTGDMNTEAFF. CDR3 in DNA: TGTGCCACCAGCGGTACAGGGGACATGAACACTGAAGCTTTCTTT.